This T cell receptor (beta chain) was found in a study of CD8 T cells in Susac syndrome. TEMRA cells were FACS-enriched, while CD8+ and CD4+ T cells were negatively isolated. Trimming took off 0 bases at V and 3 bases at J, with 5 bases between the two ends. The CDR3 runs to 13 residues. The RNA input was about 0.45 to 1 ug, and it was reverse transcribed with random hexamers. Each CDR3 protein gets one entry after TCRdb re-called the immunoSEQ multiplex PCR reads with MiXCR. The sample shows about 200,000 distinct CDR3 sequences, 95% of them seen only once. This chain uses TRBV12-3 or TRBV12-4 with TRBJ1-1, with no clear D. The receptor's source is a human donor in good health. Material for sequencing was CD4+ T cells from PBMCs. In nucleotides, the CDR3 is TGTGCCAGCAGTTTAGCGCTGGACACTGAAGCTTTCTTT. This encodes CASSLALDTEAFF.